The 32 T cell receptor beta chains reported below all come from one sample, sequenced in a study of T cells in Graves' hyperthyroidism and ophthalmopathy. What was amplified from RNA transcripts were TCR beta CDR3 regions. The primer set for the first-round RT-PCR of the TCR CDR3 was HTBI. TCRdb independently ran MiXCR on the multiplex PCR reads; one entry per CDR3 protein. There are 450,000 to 700,000 distinct CDR3 sequences in the sample; 46% occur only once, and 15% to 20% lies in the top ten. Sequencing input: peripheral blood or thyroid tissue (not recorded which). The receptors stem from an adult woman with Graves' disease, either hyperthyroidism or ophthalmopathy (not recorded which).

The chain combines TRBV12-3 or TRBV12-4 with TRBJ1-6, with D hard to call. V lost 3 bases and J 7 bases, leaving 7 bases between the germline ends. The CDR3 length is 13 residues. The CDR3 is CASSLVRNSPLHF. The CDR3 DNA reads as TGTGCCAGCAGTTTGGTGCGGAATTCACCCCTCCACTTT.

In this sample, this clonotype turned up a few times. J is TRBJ1-2 and V is TRBV30; D is unclear. CDR3 size: 13 residues. V dropped 2 bases and J dropped 8 bases, with 15 bases sitting between them. Germline lookup yields CDR1 GTSNPN and CDR2 SVGIG (reference sequence). CDR3 nucleotides: TGTGCCTGGAGTTCACTCCGGGCGGACGGCTACACCTTC. Translated: CAWSSLRADGYTF.

The CDR3 protein is CASSYTGQIQETQYF. The CDR3 DNA reads TGTGCCAGCAGTTACACGGGACAGATTCAAGAGACCCAGTACTTC. The chain carries TRBV6-5 and TRBJ2-5; 7 bases are shared with TRBD1. Germline V gives CDR1 MNHEY, CDR2 SVGAGI. J gave up 2 bases and V 2 bases, and 5 bases lay outside the gene matches. The CDR3 is 15 amino acids.

The count of this clonotype is one. The gene calls are TRBV2 and TRBJ2-1, with D maybe TRBD1 (6 bases). The V end was cut by 3 bases, the J end by 5 bases, with 14 bases between. The CDR3 loop spans 15 amino acids. CDR1 SNHLY and CDR2 FYNNEI come from the germline V gene. The CDR3 loop reads CASSDVGAGDNEQFF. CDR3 nucleotide sequence: TGTGCCAGCAGTGATGTAGGGGCAGGGGACAATGAGCAGTTCTTC.

This clonotype turned up a few times. The chain combines TRBV6-5 with TRBJ1-1; possibly TRBD1 for D (6 bases). Between the trimmed V and J ends, which lost 0 bases and 1 base, there was a span of 12 bases. CDR1 and CDR2 from the germline V gene are MNHEY and SVGAGI. The CDR3 totals 16 residues. In DNA form, the CDR3 reads TGTGCCAGCAGTTACTCACCGGCAGGGGCGAACACTGAAGCTTTCTTT. Encoded protein: CASSYSPAGANTEAFF.

Turning to this clonotype: A read error may explain this, as a much larger clone is one base away. The chain uses TRBV4-1 and TRBJ2-7; possibly TRBD2 for D (6 bases). Germline values: CDR1 MGHRA, CDR2 YSYEKL. The CDR3 has 15 residues. With 4 bases removed from V and 4 bases from J, the gap between germline ends came to 17 bases. CDR3 region: CASSPRARGGYEQYF. The CDR3 nucleotides are TGCGCCAGCAGCCCCCGAGCGAGAGGAGGGTACGAGCAGTACTTC.

This clonotype was counted many times. This sequence joins TRBV4-2 and TRBJ1-2; 8 bases are shared with TRBD1. There are 15 residues in the CDR3. From germline, CDR1 is LGHNA and CDR2 YNFKEQ. V was pared by 2 bases and J by 4 bases, with 6 bases of the junction left unmatched. CDR3 in amino acids: CASSQKDRVGYGYTF. The CDR3 DNA reads as TGTGCCAGCAGCCAAAAGGACAGGGTGGGCTATGGCTACACCTTC.

V gene TRBV12-3 or TRBV12-4 combines with J gene TRBJ2-5; D is possibly TRBD1 or TRBD2 (5 bases each). This CDR3 is 14 amino acids long. V shed 6 bases and J shed 0 bases, with 11 bases lying between them. CDR3 in DNA: TGTGCCAGCAGCTCGGGGCCAGACCAAGAGACCCAGTACTTC. This gives the protein CASSSGPDQETQYF.

The table lists this clonotype with many counts. The chain links TRBV2 to TRBJ1-1, with 7 bases lining up with TRBD1. The CDR3 has 14 residues. J was trimmed by 3 bases and V by 7 bases; bases with no gene match: 8. Looked up from germline, CDR1 is SNHLY and CDR2 is FYNNEI. Written as DNA, the CDR3 is TGTGCCAGCAAGGGGGCGACGAGGGACACTGAAGCTTTCTTT. Residues: CASKGATRDTEAFF.

This clonotype was detected ten times or more. The chain links TRBV5-1 to TRBJ1-1; no clear D. CDR3 length: 13 amino acids. The germline gives CDR1 SGHRS, CDR2 YFSETQ. The V gene lost 9 bases and the J gene lost 1 base, with 13 bases spanning the gap. DNA for the CDR3: TGCGCCACCAAGGAGATTTCGAACACTGAAGCTTTCTTT. It codes for CATKEISNTEAFF.

This clonotype was recorded many times. The J gene is TRBJ1-1, the V gene TRBV29-1; D gene ambiguous. This CDR3 has 18 amino acids. Germline CDR1 is SQVTM and CDR2 is ANQGSEA. V lost 4 bases and J 3 bases, leaving 27 bases between the germline ends. CDR3 loop: CSVVVRAGGRSSDTEAFF. The CDR3 nucleotides read TGCAGCGTTGTTGTCCGGGCAGGCGGGAGGAGTTCGGACACTGAAGCTTTCTTT.

The rearrangement joins TRBV7-2 to TRBJ1-1, with unresolved D. This CDR3 region has 14 residues. Trimming cost V 1 base and J 1 base, with 7 bases left between them. Germline V gene data show CDR1 as SGHTA and CDR2 as FQGNSA. For the CDR3, the DNA is TGTGCCAGCAGCTTAGTTATGGCGAACACTGAAGCTTTCTTT. It encodes CASSLVMANTEAFF.

This clonotype was picked up a small number of times. The chain carries TRBV13 and TRBJ2-7; 8 nucleotides agree with TRBD2. Trimming at V came to 5 bases and at J to 5 bases, leaving 5 bases not matched to a gene. The CDR3 is 13 residues long. Germline V gene data show CDR1 as PRHDT and CDR2 as FYEKMQ (reference sequence). The CDR3 DNA reads TGTGCCAGCAGCACCCTGACTAGCGACGAGCAGTACTTC. Encoded protein: CASSTLTSDEQYF. Drawing the rest from reference TRBV13 and TRBJ2-7, the complete variable domain is AAGVIQSPRHLIKEKRETATLKCYPIPRHDTVYWYQQGPGQDPQFLISFYEKMQSDKGSIPDRFSAQQFSDYHSELNMSSLELGDSALYFCASSTLTSDEQYFGPGTRLTVT.

As for this clonotype: The CDR3 does not close with the conserved phenylalanine or tryptophan, likely indicating a read error. V and J are TRBV5-1 and TRBJ1-1, with a possible D match to TRBD1 (6 bases). V gave up 3 bases and J gave up 8 bases, with 8 bases separating them. From germline, CDR1 is SGHRS and CDR2 YFSETQ. The CDR3 loop spans 11 amino acids. The CDR3 spells CASSYGTEAFL. DNA of the CDR3: TGCGCCAGCAGCTATGGGACAGAAGCTTTCCTT.

The chain links TRBV7-2 to TRBJ2-2; TRBD1 matches at 9 bases. The junction had 6 bases not matched to a gene; V was cut back by 3 bases and J by 4 bases. The germline V gene encodes CDR1 SGHTA and CDR2 FQGNSA. This CDR3 is 16 amino acids long. Here the CDR3 reads CASSFRGQGLTGELFF. For the CDR3, the DNA is TGTGCCAGCAGCTTTCGGGGACAGGGCCTCACCGGGGAGCTGTTTTTT.

Many counts were recorded for this clonotype. V is TRBV11-2 and J is TRBJ1-4; D call uncertain. CDR3 size: 17 residues. The germline gives CDR1 SGHAT, CDR2 FQNNGV. Deletions cut 3 bases from V and 3 bases from J, with 17 bases between. The CDR3 nucleotides are TGTGCCAGCAGCTTCATCGGAGTTTCTTCCCCTAATGAAAAACTGTTTTTT. Protein sequence: CASSFIGVSSPNEKLFF.

This clonotype came up many times. The rearrangement uses TRBV5-8 and TRBJ2-7; weak D call: TRBD1 (6 bases). Trimming removed 1 base at V and 6 bases at J, with 14 bases between. Per germline, CDR1 SGHTS and CDR2 YDEGEE. This CDR3 region has 14 residues. The CDR3 here is CASSLRGNSGEQYF. In DNA form, the CDR3 reads TGTGCCAGCAGCTTGAGGGGGAACAGCGGCGAGCAGTACTTC. The full variable domain, rest sourced from reference TRBV5-8 and TRBJ2-7, is EAGVTQSPTHLIKTRGQQATLRCSPISGHTSVYWYQQALGLGLQFLLWYDEGEERNRGNFPPRFSGRQFPNYSSELNVNALELEDSALYLCASSLRGNSGEQYFGPGTRLTVT.

This clonotype was detected ten times or more. The J gene is TRBJ2-6, the V gene TRBV6-5; D is possibly TRBD2 (6 bases). Germline loops: CDR1 MNHEY, CDR2 SVGAGI. With 4 bases removed from V and 0 bases from J, the gap between germline ends came to 13 bases. This CDR3 is 17 amino acids long. The CDR3 bases are TGTGCCAGCAGTTTGGGACTGGAAGTCTCTGGGGCCAACGTCCTGACTTTC. Its protein is CASSLGLEVSGANVLTF.

This clonotype was recorded once. This may be a read error, as it is one base from a much larger clone. The V and J genes are TRBV12-3 or TRBV12-4 and TRBJ1-5; TRBD1 matches at 7 bases. V was clipped by 11 bases and J by 4 bases; unmatched bases: 11. The CDR3 has 14 residues. Written as DNA, the CDR3 is TGTGCCGGCAACAGCCCAGGGGGAAATCAGCCCCAGCATTTT. It is translated as CAGNSPGGNQPQHF.

In this sample, this clonotype turned up many times. The chain recombines TRBV20-1 with TRBJ2-5; 10 bases match TRBD2. Per the germline V gene, CDR1 is DFQATT and CDR2 is SNEGSKA (reference sequence). This CDR3 is built from 14 residues. V shed 3 bases and J 5 bases; nucleotides not matched to a gene: 6. The chain's CDR3 is CSARRPSGSETQYF. In DNA, the CDR3 is TGCAGTGCTAGGCGGCCTAGCGGGAGTGAGACCCAGTACTTC.

This clonotype came up many times. One end of the junction is discordant with germline, which a read error may explain. This rearrangement joins TRBV6-1 to TRBJ1-2; D is unresolved. The CDR3 is made up of 13 amino acids. The germline V gene encodes CDR1 MNHNS and CDR2 SASEGT. In nucleotides, the CDR3 is TGCGCCAGCAGTGAGTCGGGAAGGGCCGGCTACACCTTC. Its translation: CASSESGRAGYTF.

This clonotype showed up many times. This chain joins TRBV4-1 and TRBJ1-2; D unresolved. The CDR3 has 15 amino acids. Trimming removed 4 bases from V and 4 bases from J, with 16 bases in between. The germline V gene encodes CDR1 MGHRA and CDR2 YSYEKL. In nucleotides, the CDR3 is TGCGCCAGCAGCCGGAGCCAGGCCCGGGGCTATGGCTACACCTTC. Translating it yields CASSRSQARGYGYTF.

This clonotype came up a few times. The rearrangement uses TRBV4-1 and TRBJ1-5, with no clear D. Trimming removed 1 base from V and 2 bases from J, with 12 bases in between. The CDR3 loop spans 16 amino acids. CDR1 and CDR2 (germline): MGHRA, YSYEKL. This CDR3 reads CASSQGWVRGNQPQHF. CDR3 nucleotide sequence: TGCGCCAGCAGCCAAGGCTGGGTTCGCGGCAATCAGCCCCAGCATTTT.

This clonotype was seen a handful of times. The V and J genes are TRBV10-2 and TRBJ2-7, with TRBD1 matching 8 bases. J was trimmed by 6 bases and V by 8 bases; bases with no gene match: 12. The CDR3 runs 14 residues. CDR1 and CDR2 (germline): WSHSY, SAAADI. The CDR3 reads CASWGNRGVGEQYF. CDR3 DNA: TGCGCCAGCTGGGGAAACAGGGGGGTCGGCGAGCAGTACTTC.

This clonotype has a count of ten or more. The rearrangement uses TRBV9 and TRBJ1-1; D is possibly TRBD1 (6 bases). Trimming pared 2 bases from V and 1 base from J, leaving 9 bases between. CDR1 is SGDLS, CDR2 YYNGEE, per germline. The CDR3 consists of 14 residues. CDR3 protein: CASSVSGANTEAFF. The CDR3 coding sequence is TGTGCCAGCAGCGTCTCGGGGGCGAACACTGAAGCTTTCTTT.

V and J are TRBV6-1 and TRBJ1-6, with TRBD1 identical over 8 bases. Germline values: CDR1 MNHNS, CDR2 SASEGT. This CDR3 spans 15 amino acids. The V and J ends lost 10 bases and 5 bases, in that order; junction bases with no gene match: 10. CDR3 loop: CATSGTGEHNSPLHF. The CDR3 DNA reads TGTGCCACCTCAGGGACAGGAGAGCATAATTCACCCCTCCACTTT.

This clonotype has ten or more counts. The gene calls are TRBV2 and TRBJ1-5, with D maybe TRBD1 (6 bases). V lost 0 bases and J 6 bases, leaving 15 bases between the germline ends. Germline CDR1 reads SNHLY; CDR2 reads FYNNEI. The CDR3 covers 16 residues. The CDR3 DNA reads as TGTGCCAGCAGTGAAGCGAGGGTTCAGACAGGTCAGCCCCAGCATTTT. Translating gives CASSEARVQTGQPQHF.

The sample holds many counts of this clonotype. CDR3 in DNA: TGTGCCAGCAGCCGACTAGCTCAAGAGACCCAGTACTTC. Residues: CASSRLAQETQYF. The rearrangement uses TRBV7-3 and TRBJ2-5; 7 bases line up with TRBD2. V lost 5 bases, J lost 2 bases, and 2 bases stayed unmatched. The CDR3 spans 13 residues. Germline CDR1 is SGHTA and CDR2 is FQGTGA.

A few counts support this clonotype. Possible read error: a much larger clone is one base away. It is likely a read error, because the conserved phenylalanine at the end of the CDR3 is missing. CDR3 nucleotides: TGTGCCAGCAGCTCCTGGGACACTGAAGCTTTCCTT. It specifies CASSSWDTEAFL. The chain joins TRBV12-3 or TRBV12-4 to TRBJ1-1; D remains unclear. V lost 6 bases to trimming and J lost 3 bases, with 8 bases between them. The CDR3 sequence is 12 residues long.

This sequence joins TRBV7-2 and TRBJ1-4; 9 nucleotides match TRBD1. CDR1 is SGHTA and CDR2 is FQGNSA in the germline V gene. The CDR3 is 14 residues long. Trimming removed 5 bases from V and 8 bases from J; junction bases left unmatched: 6. The CDR3 loop is CASSRYRGLEKLFF. CDR3 nucleotides: TGTGCCAGCAGCCGATACAGGGGGCTGGAAAAACTGTTTTTT.

CDR3 protein: CASSALRGGTEAFF. In nucleotides, the CDR3 is TGTGCCAGCAGCGCCCTCCGGGGGGGTACTGAAGCTTTCTTT. The V call is TRBV7-2, the J call TRBJ1-1, with D possibly matching TRBD1 (5 bases). The CDR3 extends over 14 amino acids. Trimming took off 5 bases at V and 5 bases at J, with 15 bases between the two ends. CDR1 and CDR2 from the germline V gene are SGHTA and FQGNSA. Looking up the rest from reference TRBV7-2 and TRBJ1-1 gives the full variable domain: GAGVSQSPSNKVTEKGKDVELRCDPISGHTALYWYRQSLGQGLEFLIYFQGNSAPDKSGLPSDRFSAERTGGSVSTLTIQRTQQEDSAVYLCASSALRGGTEAFFGQGTRLTVV.

The V gene is TRBV25-1, the J gene TRBJ1-2; D is possibly TRBD1 (5 bases). The ends were cut back, 1 base at V and 4 bases at J, with 19 bases in the middle. The CDR3 runs to 17 residues. The V gene's germline CDR1 is MGHDK and CDR2 SYGVNS. CDR3 bases: TGTGCCAGCAGTGAATGGGACCCTGGGACGGAGGGCTATGGCTACACCTTC. As protein: CASSEWDPGTEGYGYTF.